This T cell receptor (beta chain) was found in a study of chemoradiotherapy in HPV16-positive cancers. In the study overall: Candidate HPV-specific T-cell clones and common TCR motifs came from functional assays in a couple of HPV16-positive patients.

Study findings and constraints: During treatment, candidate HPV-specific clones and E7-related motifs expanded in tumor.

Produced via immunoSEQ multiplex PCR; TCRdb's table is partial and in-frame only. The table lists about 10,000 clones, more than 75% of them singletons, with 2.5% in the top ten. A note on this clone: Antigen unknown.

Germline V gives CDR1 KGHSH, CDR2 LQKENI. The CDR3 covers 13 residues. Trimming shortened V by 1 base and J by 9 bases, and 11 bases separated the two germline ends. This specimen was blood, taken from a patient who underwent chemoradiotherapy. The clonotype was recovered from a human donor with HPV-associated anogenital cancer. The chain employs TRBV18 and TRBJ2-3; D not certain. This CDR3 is CASSPRGEGTQYF. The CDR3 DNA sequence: TGTGCCAGCTCACCACGTGGGGAAGGGACGCAGTATTTT.